This TCR beta chain was identified during a study of CD8+ T cells in alopecia areata. Whole-study findings and limits: Lesional scalp displayed greater clonality than normal scalp, most notably in alopecia totalis/universalis. Patients shared TCRs less clearly than mice did, possibly owing to HLA.

With respect to this clone: Antigen: not known.

Following extraction, RNA underwent reverse transcription to cDNA, which served as the sequencing template. TCRdb's table, derived via immunoSEQ multiplex PCR, lists solely in-frame clones and lacks some. The sample includes about 99,000 clones, around 50% of them seen just once. This CDR3 contains 16 residues. In germline, CDR1 is SGHAT, CDR2 FQNNGV. The junction had 7 bases not matched to a gene; V was cut back by 2 bases and J by 5 bases. The receptor's source is a human donor in good health. The specimen sequenced was CD4+ T cells sorted from blood. The V gene is TRBV11-2, the J gene TRBJ2-3, with 10 positions matching TRBD2. The CDR3 spells CASSLFQRGGKDTQYF. DNA for the CDR3: TGTGCCAGCAGCTTATTCCAGCGGGGGGGCAAAGATACGCAGTATTTT. Based on the CDR3 plus reference TRBV11-2 and TRBJ2-3, the full variable domain is EAGVAQSPRYKIIEKRQSVAFWCNPISGHATLYWYQQILGQGPKLLIQFQNNGVVDDSQLPKDRFSAERLKGVDSTLKIQPAKLEDSAVYLCASSLFQRGGKDTQYFGPGTRLTVL.